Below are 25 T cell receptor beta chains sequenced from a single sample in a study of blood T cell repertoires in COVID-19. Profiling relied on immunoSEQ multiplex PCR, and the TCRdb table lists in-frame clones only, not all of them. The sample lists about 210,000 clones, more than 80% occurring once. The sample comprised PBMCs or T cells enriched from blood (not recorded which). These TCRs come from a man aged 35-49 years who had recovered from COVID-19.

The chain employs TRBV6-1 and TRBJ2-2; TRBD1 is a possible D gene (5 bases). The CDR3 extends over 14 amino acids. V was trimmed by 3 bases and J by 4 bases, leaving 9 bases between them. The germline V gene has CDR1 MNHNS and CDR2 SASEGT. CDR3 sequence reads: CASSDATATGELFF. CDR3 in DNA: TGTGCCAGCAGTGACGCGACAGCCACCGGGGAGCTGTTTTTT.

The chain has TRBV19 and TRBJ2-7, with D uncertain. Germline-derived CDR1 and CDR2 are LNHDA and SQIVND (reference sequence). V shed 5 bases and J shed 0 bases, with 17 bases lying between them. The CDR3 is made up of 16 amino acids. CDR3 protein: CASSLRPTDSSYEQYF. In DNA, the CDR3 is TGTGCCAGTAGTCTCCGACCGACTGATAGCTCCTACGAGCAGTACTTC.

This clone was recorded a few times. CDR3 sequence (DNA): TGTGCCAGCAGCTCCGGGACTAGCGACTACAATGAGCAGTTCTTC. This translates into CASSSGTSDYNEQFF. The chain carries TRBV5-6 and TRBJ2-1; 10 nucleotides align to TRBD2. Losses at the gene ends were 3 bases for V and 3 bases for J; bases not matched to a gene: 3. This CDR3 has 15 amino acids. Germline CDR1 reads SGHDT; CDR2 reads YYEEEE.

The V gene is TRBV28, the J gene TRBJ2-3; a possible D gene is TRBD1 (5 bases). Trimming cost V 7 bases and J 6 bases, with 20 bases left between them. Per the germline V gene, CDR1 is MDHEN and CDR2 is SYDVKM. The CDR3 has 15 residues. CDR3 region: CASTPTTEGPDTQYF. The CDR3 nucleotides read TGTGCCAGCACTCCGACGACAGAAGGTCCCGATACGCAGTATTTT. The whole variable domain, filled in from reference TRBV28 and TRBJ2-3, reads DVKVTQSSRYLVKRTGEKVFLECVQDMDHENMFWYRQDPGLGLRLIYFSYDVKMKEKGDIPEGYSVSREKKERFSLILESASTNQTSMYLCASTPTTEGPDTQYFGPGTRLTVL.

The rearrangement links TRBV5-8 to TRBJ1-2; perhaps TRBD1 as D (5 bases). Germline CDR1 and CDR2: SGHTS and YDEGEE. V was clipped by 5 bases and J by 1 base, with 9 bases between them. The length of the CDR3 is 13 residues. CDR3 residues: CASSRDFNYGYTF. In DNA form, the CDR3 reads TGTGCCAGCAGTCGGGACTTTAACTATGGCTACACCTTC.

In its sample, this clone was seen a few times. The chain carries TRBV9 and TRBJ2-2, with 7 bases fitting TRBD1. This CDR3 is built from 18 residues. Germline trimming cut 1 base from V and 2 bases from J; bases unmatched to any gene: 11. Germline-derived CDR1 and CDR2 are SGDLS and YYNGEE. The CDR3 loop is CASSVRGLGDSNTGELFF. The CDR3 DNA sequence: TGTGCCAGCAGCGTAAGAGGTCTGGGGGACAGCAACACCGGGGAGCTGTTTTTT.

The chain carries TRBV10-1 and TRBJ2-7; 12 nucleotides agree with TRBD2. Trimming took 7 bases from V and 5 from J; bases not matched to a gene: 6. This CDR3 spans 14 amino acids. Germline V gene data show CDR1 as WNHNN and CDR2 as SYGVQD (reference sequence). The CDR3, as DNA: TGCGCCAGCACCCGACTAGCGGGGGCGAACGAGCAGTACTTC. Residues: CASTRLAGANEQYF.

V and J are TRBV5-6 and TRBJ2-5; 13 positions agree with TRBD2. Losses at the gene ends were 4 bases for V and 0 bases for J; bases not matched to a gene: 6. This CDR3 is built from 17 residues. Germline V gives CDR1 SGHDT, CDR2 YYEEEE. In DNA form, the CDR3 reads TGTGCCAGCAGCCCGGGACTAGCGGGACCGTACCAAGAGACCCAGTACTTC. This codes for CASSPGLAGPYQETQYF.

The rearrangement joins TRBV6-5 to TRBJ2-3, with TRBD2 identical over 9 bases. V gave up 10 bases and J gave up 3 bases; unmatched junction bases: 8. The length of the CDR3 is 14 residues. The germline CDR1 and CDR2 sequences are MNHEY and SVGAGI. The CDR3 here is CATKRGLATDTQYF. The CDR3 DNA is TGTGCCACCAAAAGAGGACTAGCGACAGATACGCAGTATTTT.

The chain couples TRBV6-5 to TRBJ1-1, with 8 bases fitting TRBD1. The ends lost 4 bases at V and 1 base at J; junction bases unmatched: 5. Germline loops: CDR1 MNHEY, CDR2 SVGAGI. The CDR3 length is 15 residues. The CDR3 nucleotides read TGTGCCAGCAGTTTGACAGGGGCTGAGAACACTGAAGCTTTCTTT. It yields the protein CASSLTGAENTEAFF.

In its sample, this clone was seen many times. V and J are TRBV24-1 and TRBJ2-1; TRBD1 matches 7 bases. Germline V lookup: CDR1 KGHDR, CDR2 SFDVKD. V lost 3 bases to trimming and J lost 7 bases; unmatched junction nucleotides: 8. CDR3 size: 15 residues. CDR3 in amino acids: CATSDKATGRNEQFF. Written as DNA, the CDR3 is TGTGCCACCAGTGATAAAGCGACAGGGCGGAATGAGCAGTTCTTC.

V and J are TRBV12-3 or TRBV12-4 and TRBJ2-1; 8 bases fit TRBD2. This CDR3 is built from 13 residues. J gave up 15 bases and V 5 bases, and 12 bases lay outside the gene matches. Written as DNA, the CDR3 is TGTGCCAGCAGTCCCCCAGCTAGCGGGCATGGGTTCTTC. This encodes CASSPPASGHGFF.

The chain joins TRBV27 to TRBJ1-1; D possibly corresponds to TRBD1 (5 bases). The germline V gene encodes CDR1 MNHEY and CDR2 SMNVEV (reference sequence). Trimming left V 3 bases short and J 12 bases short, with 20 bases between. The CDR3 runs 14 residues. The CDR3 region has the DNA TGTGCCAGCAGTTTCGCAGGGACTCCTCATAATACTTTCTTT. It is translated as CASSFAGTPHNTFF.

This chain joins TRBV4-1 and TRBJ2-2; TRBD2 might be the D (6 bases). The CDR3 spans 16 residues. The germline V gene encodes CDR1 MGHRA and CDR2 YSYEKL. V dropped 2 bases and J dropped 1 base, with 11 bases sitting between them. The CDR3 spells CASSQRTMGNTGELFF. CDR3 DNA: TGCGCCAGCAGCCAAAGGACTATGGGGAACACCGGGGAGCTGTTTTTT.

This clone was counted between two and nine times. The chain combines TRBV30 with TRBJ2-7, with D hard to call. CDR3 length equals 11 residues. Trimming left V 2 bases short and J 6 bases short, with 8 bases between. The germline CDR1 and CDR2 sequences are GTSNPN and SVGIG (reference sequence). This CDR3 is CAWSISAEQYF. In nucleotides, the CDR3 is TGTGCCTGGAGTATCAGCGCCGAGCAGTACTTC.

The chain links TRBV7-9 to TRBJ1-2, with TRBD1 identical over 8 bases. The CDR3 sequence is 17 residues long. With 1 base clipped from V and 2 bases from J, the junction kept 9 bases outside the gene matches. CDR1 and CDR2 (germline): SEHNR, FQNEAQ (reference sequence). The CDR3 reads CASSLVDRGKLNYGYTF. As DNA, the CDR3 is TGTGCCAGCAGCTTAGTTGACAGGGGCAAACTCAACTATGGCTACACCTTC.

DNA for the CDR3: TGTGCCAGCTCACCAGCATCAGGGGCCGAAGCTTTCTTT. Its protein is CASSPASGAEAFF. The gene calls are TRBV18 and TRBJ1-1, with a tentative D call TRBD1 (6 bases). Trimming removed 2 bases from V and 8 bases from J, with 12 bases in between. Germline lookup yields CDR1 KGHSH and CDR2 LQKENI. The CDR3 consists of 13 residues.

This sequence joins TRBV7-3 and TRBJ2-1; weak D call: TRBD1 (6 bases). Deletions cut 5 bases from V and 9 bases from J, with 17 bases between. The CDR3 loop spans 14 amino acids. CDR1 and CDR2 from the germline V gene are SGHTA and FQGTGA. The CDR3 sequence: CASSLNQGIGEQFF. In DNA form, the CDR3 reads TGTGCCAGCAGCCTAAATCAGGGGATTGGTGAGCAGTTCTTC. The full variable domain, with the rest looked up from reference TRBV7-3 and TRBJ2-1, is GAGVSQTPSNKVTEKGKYVELRCDPISGHTALYWYRQSLGQGPEFLIYFQGTGAADDSGLPNDRFFAVRPEGSVSTLKIQRTERGDSAVYLCASSLNQGIGEQFFGPGTRLTVL.

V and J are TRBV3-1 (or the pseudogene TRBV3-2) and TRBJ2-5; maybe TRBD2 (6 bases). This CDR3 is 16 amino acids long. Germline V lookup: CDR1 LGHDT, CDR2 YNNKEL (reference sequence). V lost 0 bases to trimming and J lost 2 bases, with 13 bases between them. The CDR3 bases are TGTGCCAGCAGCCAAGATCGCGGGGCTAAACAAGAGACCCAGTACTTC. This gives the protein CASSQDRGAKQETQYF.

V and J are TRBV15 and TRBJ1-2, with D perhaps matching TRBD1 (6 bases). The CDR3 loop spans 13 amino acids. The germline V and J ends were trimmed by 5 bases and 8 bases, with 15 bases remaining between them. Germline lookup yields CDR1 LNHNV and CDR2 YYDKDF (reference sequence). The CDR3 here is CATSQGGAQGYTF. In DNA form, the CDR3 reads TGTGCCACCAGCCAAGGGGGGGCTCAAGGCTACACCTTC.

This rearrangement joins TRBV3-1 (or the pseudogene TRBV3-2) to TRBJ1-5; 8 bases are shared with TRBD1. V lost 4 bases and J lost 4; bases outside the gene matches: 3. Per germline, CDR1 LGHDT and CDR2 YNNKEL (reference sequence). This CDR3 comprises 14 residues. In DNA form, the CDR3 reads TGTGCCAGCAGCCTTAGACAGGGGAATCAGCCCCAGCATTTT. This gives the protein CASSLRQGNQPQHF.

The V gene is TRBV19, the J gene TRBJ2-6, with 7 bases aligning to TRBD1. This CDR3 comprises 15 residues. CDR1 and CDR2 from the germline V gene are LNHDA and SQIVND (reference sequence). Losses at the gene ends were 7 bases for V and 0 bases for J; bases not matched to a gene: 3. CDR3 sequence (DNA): TGTGCCAGTACCAGGACAGGCTCTGGGGCCAACGTCCTGACTTTC. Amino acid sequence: CASTRTGSGANVLTF.

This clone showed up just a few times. The CDR3 protein is CASSPGSASNQPQHF. CDR3 coding DNA: TGTGCCAGCAGCCCCGGTAGCGCGAGCAATCAGCCCCAGCATTTT. This chain uses TRBV7-9 with TRBJ1-5; no clear D. This CDR3 has 15 residues. The V gene lost 5 bases and the J gene lost 1 base, with 12 bases spanning the gap. Germline V gives CDR1 SEHNR, CDR2 FQNEAQ (reference sequence).

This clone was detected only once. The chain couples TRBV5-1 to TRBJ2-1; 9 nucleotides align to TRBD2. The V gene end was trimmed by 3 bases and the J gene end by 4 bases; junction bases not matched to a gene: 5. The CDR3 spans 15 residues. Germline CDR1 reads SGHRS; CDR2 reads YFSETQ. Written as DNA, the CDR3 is TGCGCCAGCAGCTCAGCGGGAGGCTTATACAATGAGCAGTTCTTC. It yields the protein CASSSAGGLYNEQFF.

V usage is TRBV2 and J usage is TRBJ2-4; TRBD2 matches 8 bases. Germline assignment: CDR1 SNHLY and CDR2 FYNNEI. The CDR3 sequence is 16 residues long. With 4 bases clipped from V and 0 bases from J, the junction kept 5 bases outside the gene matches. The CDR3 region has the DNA TGTGCCAGCAGTGGATCGGGGGGGGTAGCCAAAAACATTCAGTACTTC. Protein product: CASSGSGGVAKNIQYF.